These T cell receptor beta chains were read from a single sample in a study of cytomegalovirus exposure and HLA in healthy donors. Sequenced by immunoSEQ multiplex PCR; TCRdb stores in-frame clones only, minus some. The table shows 110,000 to 150,000 clones, with 75% occurring only once. The sequenced material came from PBMCs. These receptors were collected from a young man in good health and CMV-seronegative. Both conserved end residues are part of each CDR3. The D gene is left open where the match is weak. Expanded clones get a size class; other rows say once, few or many, or leave the size out.

v_call: TRBV6-4; clone_size: .; d_call: TRBD2; j_call: TRBJ2-1; cdr3_aa: CASRIRASGRIINEQFF; cdr3_nt: TGTGCCAGCAGGATAAGGGCTAGCGGGAGGATCATCAATGAGCAGTTCTTC
v_call: TRBV23-1; clone_size: .; d_call: TRBD1; j_call: TRBJ1-3; cdr3_aa: CASSLTGTAKYSGNTIYF; cdr3_nt: TGCGCCAGCAGCCTCACCGGGACAGCGAAATACTCTGGAAACACCATATATTTT
v_call: TRBV7-9; clone_size: .; d_call: .; j_call: TRBJ1-1; cdr3_aa: CASSSQANTEAFF; cdr3_nt: TGTGCCAGCAGCTCACAGGCGAACACTGAAGCTTTCTTT
v_call: TRBV25-1; clone_size: .; d_call: TRBD1; j_call: TRBJ1-4; cdr3_aa: CASSSITAQGYGNEKLFF; cdr3_nt: TGTGCCAGCAGTTCGATTACGGCACAGGGGTATGGTAATGAAAAACTGTTTTTT
v_call: TRBV9; clone_size: .; d_call: TRBD1; j_call: TRBJ1-2; cdr3_aa: CASSATRTGNDYGYTF; cdr3_nt: TGTGCCAGCAGCGCCACCCGGACAGGGAATGACTATGGCTACACCTTC
v_call: TRBV9; clone_size: .; d_call: .; j_call: TRBJ1-1; cdr3_aa: CASSAQARTVEAFF; cdr3_nt: TGTGCCAGCAGCGCGCAGGCCCGGACAGTTGAAGCTTTCTTT
v_call: TRBV7-3; clone_size: few; d_call: TRBD2; j_call: TRBJ2-1; cdr3_aa: CASSPLAGAGYNEQFF; cdr3_nt: TGTGCCAGCAGCCCCCTAGCGGGAGCGGGATACAATGAGCAGTTCTTC
v_call: TRBV7-2; clone_size: few; d_call: .; j_call: TRBJ2-1; cdr3_aa: CASSLAGLSNEQFF; cdr3_nt: TGTGCCAGCAGCTTAGCCGGACTGAGCAATGAGCAGTTCTTC
v_call: TRBV28; clone_size: .; d_call: .; j_call: TRBJ1-2; cdr3_aa: CASSLSGNYGYTF; cdr3_nt: TGTGCCAGCAGTTTATCAGGGAACTATGGCTACACCTTC
v_call: TRBV7-9; clone_size: .; d_call: .; j_call: TRBJ1-1; cdr3_aa: CASSLSQTRTEAFF; cdr3_nt: TGTGCCAGCAGCTTATCCCAGACAAGAACTGAAGCTTTCTTT
v_call: TRBV30; clone_size: .; d_call: TRBD1; j_call: TRBJ1-3; cdr3_aa: CAWRKGAWGNTIYF; cdr3_nt: TGTGCCTGGAGGAAGGGGGCTTGGGGAAACACCATATATTTT
v_call: TRBV2; clone_size: .; d_call: .; j_call: TRBJ1-6; cdr3_aa: CASSFVINSPLHF; cdr3_nt: TGTGCCAGCAGTTTTGTCATTAATTCACCCCTCCACTTT
v_call: TRBV14; clone_size: .; d_call: .; j_call: TRBJ2-2; cdr3_aa: CASSLQNTGELFF; cdr3_nt: TGTGCCAGCAGCCTACAAAACACCGGGGAGCTGTTTTTT
v_call: TRBV9; clone_size: few; d_call: .; j_call: TRBJ2-3; cdr3_aa: CASSVRGSPTDTQYF; cdr3_nt: TGTGCCAGCAGCGTGAGGGGGTCCCCGACAGATACGCAGTATTTT
v_call: TRBV5-1; clone_size: .; d_call: TRBD2; j_call: TRBJ2-1; cdr3_aa: CASSYVAGGSQEQFF; cdr3_nt: TGCGCCAGCAGTTATGTAGCGGGGGGGTCGCAAGAGCAGTTCTTC
v_call: TRBV5-1; clone_size: .; d_call: TRBD2; j_call: TRBJ2-1; cdr3_aa: CASRRTSGQNEQFF; cdr3_nt: TGCGCCAGCCGTCGGACTAGCGGTCAGAATGAGCAGTTCTTC
v_call: TRBV7-2; clone_size: .; d_call: .; j_call: TRBJ1-1; cdr3_aa: CASSSQGIGTEAFF; cdr3_nt: TGTGCCAGCAGCTCCCAGGGAATTGGCACTGAAGCTTTCTTT
v_call: TRBV7-9; clone_size: .; d_call: TRBD1; j_call: TRBJ2-7; cdr3_aa: CASSPGTEDEQYF; cdr3_nt: TGTGCCAGCAGCCCCGGGACAGAAGACGAGCAGTACTTC
v_call: TRBV5-1; clone_size: .; d_call: .; j_call: TRBJ1-4; cdr3_aa: CASSLGQDEKLFF; cdr3_nt: TGCGCCAGCAGCTTGGGACAGGATGAAAAACTGTTTTTT
v_call: TRBV6-1; clone_size: .; d_call: .; j_call: TRBJ2-1; cdr3_aa: CASSYTDRKNEQFF; cdr3_nt: TGTGCCAGCAGCTATACAGACAGGAAAAATGAGCAGTTCTTC
v_call: TRBV7-9; clone_size: .; d_call: .; j_call: TRBJ2-2; cdr3_aa: CASSKPHRLGTGELFF; cdr3_nt: TGTGCCAGCAGCAAACCGCACAGGCTTGGGACCGGGGAGCTGTTTTTT
v_call: TRBV7-9; clone_size: .; d_call: .; j_call: TRBJ1-1; cdr3_aa: CASSLAQVGEAFF; cdr3_nt: TGTGCCAGCAGCTTAGCACAGGTTGGGGAAGCTTTCTTT
v_call: TRBV6-5; clone_size: .; d_call: .; j_call: TRBJ2-6; cdr3_aa: CASAQGGAGANGLTF; cdr3_nt: TGTGCCAGCGCCCAGGGCGGGGCTGGGGCCAACGGCCTGACTTTC
v_call: TRBV5-1; clone_size: .; d_call: TRBD1; j_call: TRBJ2-3; cdr3_aa: CASSSLQGGPDTQYF; cdr3_nt: TGCGCCAGCAGCTCCTTACAGGGGGGCCCAGATACGCAGTATTTT
v_call: TRBV18; clone_size: few; d_call: TRBD1; j_call: TRBJ1-1; cdr3_aa: CASSQPGGRGPGTEAFF; cdr3_nt: TGTGCCAGCTCACAACCCGGGGGCAGGGGGCCGGGCACTGAAGCTTTCTTT
v_call: TRBV5-1; clone_size: .; d_call: TRBD1; j_call: TRBJ1-2; cdr3_aa: CASSFGDREIYGYTF; cdr3_nt: TGCGCCAGCAGCTTTGGGGACAGGGAAATTTATGGCTACACCTTC
v_call: TRBV28; clone_size: .; d_call: TRBD2; j_call: TRBJ2-3; cdr3_aa: CASSSSGEGTDTQYF; cdr3_nt: TGTGCCAGCAGTTCTAGCGGAGAGGGGACAGATACGCAGTATTTT
v_call: TRBV9; clone_size: .; d_call: .; j_call: TRBJ2-5; cdr3_aa: CASSGGGGVKETQYF; cdr3_nt: TGTGCCAGCAGCGGAGGGGGAGGGGTGAAAGAGACCCAGTACTTC
v_call: TRBV5-8; clone_size: few; d_call: .; j_call: TRBJ1-3; cdr3_aa: CASSSDSGNTIYF; cdr3_nt: TGTGCCAGCAGCTCGGACAGTGGAAACACCATATATTTT
v_call: TRBV7-6; clone_size: .; d_call: .; j_call: TRBJ2-3; cdr3_aa: CASSPHDRFTDTQYF; cdr3_nt: TGTGCCAGCAGCCCGCACGACAGGTTCACAGATACGCAGTATTTT
v_call: TRBV4-1; clone_size: .; d_call: TRBD2; j_call: TRBJ2-1; cdr3_aa: CASSPLAGGTYNEQFF; cdr3_nt: TGCGCCAGCAGCCCATTAGCGGGAGGGACCTACAATGAGCAGTTCTTC
v_call: TRBV4-1; clone_size: .; d_call: TRBD2; j_call: TRBJ2-5; cdr3_aa: CASSQLGLAGVETQYF; cdr3_nt: TGCGCCAGCAGCCAACTAGGGTTAGCGGGGGTGGAGACCCAGTACTTC
v_call: TRBV4-1; clone_size: .; d_call: .; j_call: TRBJ1-5; cdr3_aa: CASSQVRGDQPQHF; cdr3_nt: TGCGCCAGCAGCCAAGTCAGGGGCGATCAGCCCCAGCATTTT
v_call: TRBV2; clone_size: .; d_call: .; j_call: TRBJ1-5; cdr3_aa: CASSDWRGGQPQHF; cdr3_nt: TGTGCCAGCAGTGACTGGAGAGGGGGTCAGCCCCAGCATTTT
v_call: TRBV6-5; clone_size: few; d_call: TRBD1; j_call: TRBJ2-4; cdr3_aa: CASTSLDRRQNIQYF; cdr3_nt: TGTGCCAGCACCTCTTTGGACAGGCGCCAAAACATTCAGTACTTC
v_call: TRBV18; clone_size: .; d_call: .; j_call: TRBJ1-4; cdr3_aa: CASSPPERTYEKLFF; cdr3_nt: TGTGCCAGCTCACCACCGGAGCGGACTTATGAAAAACTGTTTTTT
v_call: TRBV15; clone_size: .; d_call: .; j_call: TRBJ1-2; cdr3_aa: CATKSSLRSVYYGYTF; cdr3_nt: TGTGCCACCAAGAGTAGCCTCAGATCGGTCTACTATGGCTACACCTTC
v_call: TRBV5-6; clone_size: once; d_call: TRBD1; j_call: TRBJ1-1; cdr3_aa: CASSLRDRMNTEAFF; cdr3_nt: TGTGCCAGCAGCCTCCGGGACAGGATGAACACTGAAGCTTTCTTT
v_call: TRBV28; clone_size: .; d_call: TRBD1; j_call: TRBJ1-2; cdr3_aa: CASSLWGTGGSGYTF; cdr3_nt: TGTGCCAGCAGTTTGTGGGGGACAGGGGGCTCGGGCTACACCTTC
v_call: TRBV18; clone_size: .; d_call: TRBD1; j_call: TRBJ1-1; cdr3_aa: CASSIDRATEAFF; cdr3_nt: TGTGCCAGCTCAATTGACAGGGCAACTGAAGCTTTCTTT
v_call: TRBV30; clone_size: few; d_call: TRBD1; j_call: TRBJ1-1; cdr3_aa: CAWSADRAEAFF; cdr3_nt: TGTGCCTGGAGCGCAGACAGGGCTGAAGCTTTCTTT
v_call: TRBV19; clone_size: .; d_call: .; j_call: TRBJ1-2; cdr3_aa: CASSVQGSDYGYTF; cdr3_nt: TGTGCCAGTAGTGTACAGGGATCTGACTATGGCTACACCTTC
v_call: TRBV7-2; clone_size: once; d_call: .; j_call: TRBJ2-1; cdr3_aa: CASSPTGPGGLNEQFF; cdr3_nt: TGTGCCAGCAGCCCCACAGGACCTGGGGGCCTCAATGAGCAGTTCTTC